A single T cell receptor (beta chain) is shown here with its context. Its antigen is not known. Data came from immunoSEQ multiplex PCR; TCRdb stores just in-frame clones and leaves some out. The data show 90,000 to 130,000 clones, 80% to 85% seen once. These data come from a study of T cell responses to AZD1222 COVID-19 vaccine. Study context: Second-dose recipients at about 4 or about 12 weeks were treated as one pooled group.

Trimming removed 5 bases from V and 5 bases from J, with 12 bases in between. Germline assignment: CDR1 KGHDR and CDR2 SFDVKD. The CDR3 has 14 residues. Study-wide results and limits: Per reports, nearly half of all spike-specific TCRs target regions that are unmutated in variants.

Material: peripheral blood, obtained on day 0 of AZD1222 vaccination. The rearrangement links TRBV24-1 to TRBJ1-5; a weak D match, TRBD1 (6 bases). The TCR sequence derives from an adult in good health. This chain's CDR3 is CATSGQADYQPQHF. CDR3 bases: TGTGCCACCAGTGGACAGGCGGACTATCAGCCCCAGCATTTT.